This T cell receptor beta chain was captured in a study of blood T cell repertoires in COVID-19. In its sample, this clone was seen once. TCRdb's copy holds only in-frame clones and misses some; the assay was immunoSEQ multiplex PCR. The sample yields some 300,000 clones, nearly 90% seen once. In germline, CDR1 is SGHTA, CDR2 FQGNSA. The junction had 13 bases not matched to a gene; V was cut back by 1 base and J by 7 bases. The CDR3 covers 18 residues. Material: PBMCs or T cells enriched from blood (not recorded which). The receptor comes from a woman aged 45-65 years who had been exposed to COVID-19. V and J are TRBV7-2 and TRBJ1-4, with 9 nucleotides matching TRBD1. The CDR3 protein is CASSLDFGVGTGPEKLFF. The CDR3 region has the DNA TGTGCCAGCAGCTTAGATTTTGGTGTAGGGACAGGGCCTGAAAAACTGTTTTTT.